This TCR beta chain was sequenced in a study of cytomegalovirus exposure and HLA in healthy donors. The protocol was immunoSEQ multiplex PCR, while the TCRdb copy is restricted to in-frame clones and leaves out a portion. The sample yields over 150,000 clones, about 86% seen once. General study points: Some TCR beta chains (around 180 of them) were listed as cytomegalovirus-associated. For most TCR sequences rarity was the rule, although some public TCRs occurred in many donors. Accounts indicate the classifier identified cytomegalovirus status with strong specificity and sensitivity. The tendency of first-cohort TCR clusters to co-occur in the 130 or so validation repertoires was identified by a subsequent analysis.

About this clone: Its target is unknown.

The sequence derives from a human donor in good health. The sequencing sample was made of PBMCs.

DNA for the CDR3: TGCGCCAGCAGCTTGGGTTCGCTGGCCAGCTCCTACAATGAGCAGTTCTTC. This sequence encodes CASSLGSLASSYNEQFF. The rearrangement uses TRBV5-1 and TRBJ2-1; D not resolved. This CDR3 has 17 residues. V lost 0 bases and J lost 0, with 13 bases in between. The germline gives CDR1 SGHRS, CDR2 YFSETQ.